Below, one T cell receptor beta chain is given with its context. These data come from a study of shared T cell receptors in the human thymus. TCRdb's table, derived via immunoSEQ multiplex PCR, lists solely in-frame clones and lacks some. The sample has some 700,000 clones; around 85% are singletons. The V gene's germline CDR1 is LNHDA and CDR2 SQIVND (reference sequence). The CDR3 contains 15 residues. The ends lost 5 bases at V and 6 bases at J; junction bases unmatched: 7. The sample was also reused in another study, on human thymus T cells. In that study: Thymic material originated from resections removed in the course of corrective heart surgery. Thymic TCR repertoires of unrelated people reportedly overlapped highly.

The chain links TRBV19 to TRBJ1-4; 9 bases agree with TRBD1. The sequenced sample consisted of thymocytes. The receptor was isolated from a girl less than two years old with a congenital heart defect. CDR3 DNA sequence: TGTGCCAGTAGTCGGTTTCGGGACAGGGATGAAAAACTGTTTTTT. Amino acid sequence: CASSRFRDRDEKLFF.